Following are 28 T cell receptor beta chains from one sample sequenced in a study of T-cell reconstitution after alpha-beta-depleted transplantation in children. Molecular barcoding with unique molecular identifiers was used for the TCRbeta library. TCRdb used MiXCR to reprocess the PCR reads, holding one entry per CDR3 protein. In the table there are about 580,000 distinct CDR3 sequences, more than 20% of which are singletons. The sequenced sample was PBMCs, mostly from graft donor cells, obtained 360 days after TCRalphabeta/CD19-depleted stem cell transplant. Every receptor here comes from a boy under three years old who had a stem cell transplant for acute myeloid leukemia, so the T cells may come from the graft donor.

This clonotype was recorded at least ten times. The V and J genes are TRBV2 and TRBJ2-5; D is possibly TRBD1 (6 bases). CDR3 length: 15 residues. Germline lookup yields CDR1 SNHLY and CDR2 FYNNEI. Trimming took 5 bases from V and 0 from J, leaving 13 bases between them. CDR3 protein: CASSRQDSNQETQYF. The DNA for the CDR3 is TGTGCCAGCAGTCGACAGGACAGCAACCAAGAGACCCAGTACTTC.

This clonotype has ten or more counts. The rearrangement joins TRBV5-1 to TRBJ2-7, with D possibly TRBD2 on 6 matching bases. V dropped 5 bases and J dropped 2 bases, with 17 bases sitting between them. The CDR3 consists of 15 residues. Germline V gives CDR1 SGHRS, CDR2 YFSETQ. The CDR3 nucleotides are TGCGCCAGCAGGGTAGGGGACTCAACAACCTACGAGCAGTACTTC. Protein: CASRVGDSTTYEQYF.

The chain links TRBV29-1 to TRBJ2-7; D may match TRBD1 or TRBD2 (5 bases each). Germline V gene data show CDR1 as SQVTM and CDR2 as ANQGSEA. The CDR3 is 12 amino acids. V was shortened by 6 bases and J by 3 bases, with 12 bases between the two germline ends. The CDR3 DNA sequence: TGCAGCGTCCGGGGCCCCGGCTACGAGCAGTACTTC. This gives the protein CSVRGPGYEQYF.

This clonotype has a handful of counts. The genes are TRBV7-6 and TRBJ2-3; tentative D call: TRBD2 (5 bases). The germline gives CDR1 SGHVS, CDR2 FNYEAQ. The CDR3 is 16 amino acids. The germline V and J ends were trimmed by 2 bases and 4 bases, with 16 bases remaining between them. In DNA, the CDR3 is TGTGCCAGCAGCTTACATGGCACGTCCGGGGCAGATACGCAGTATTTT. This gives the protein CASSLHGTSGADTQYF.

This clonotype came up a few times. This chain connects TRBV7-8 to TRBJ2-1, with D unresolved. CDR1 SGHVS and CDR2 FQNEAQ come from the germline V gene. This CDR3 contains 12 residues. V was clipped by 5 bases and J by 13 bases, with 15 bases between them. Written as DNA, the CDR3 is TGTGCCAGCAGCGCTGGAGCCGAACTACAGTTCTTC. Its protein product is CASSAGAELQFF.

The chain links TRBV7-2 to TRBJ2-5; 7 bases line up with TRBD2. Germline CDR1 SGHTA, CDR2 FQGNSA. CDR3 size: 14 residues. The J segment lost 7 bases and the V segment lost 1 base, leaving 6 bases of the junction unmatched. The CDR3 region has the DNA TGTGCCAGCAGCTTAGGTCAGCGCGGGGGGACCCAGTACTTC. Amino acid sequence: CASSLGQRGGTQYF.

In its sample, this clonotype was seen a few times. V and J are TRBV12-3 or TRBV12-4 and TRBJ2-5; 9 positions agree with TRBD2. The CDR3 has 14 residues. V gave up 5 bases and J gave up 5 bases; unmatched junction bases: 6. CDR3 protein: CASSQGLAGETQYF. Here the CDR3 DNA reads TGTGCCAGCAGTCAGGGACTAGCAGGGGAGACCCAGTACTTC.

At least ten counts were recorded for this clonotype. The rearrangement joins TRBV4-1 to TRBJ1-1; 11 bases fit TRBD1. Trimming at V came to 2 bases and at J to 11 bases, leaving 4 bases not matched to a gene. This CDR3 contains 13 residues. CDR1 and CDR2 (germline): MGHRA, YSYEKL. CDR3 loop: CASSQRTGGPAFF. As DNA, the CDR3 is TGCGCCAGCAGCCAACGGACAGGGGGCCCGGCTTTCTTT.

This chain uses TRBV7-7 with TRBJ2-1, with D perhaps TRBD2 (5 bases). Per the germline V gene, CDR1 is SSHAT and CDR2 is FNYEAQ (reference sequence). Trimming shortened V by 4 bases and J by 4 bases, and 14 bases separated the two germline ends. The CDR3 length is 15 residues. The CDR3: CASSSHIGVYNEQFF. DNA for the CDR3: TGTGCCAGCAGCTCCCATATCGGGGTTTACAATGAGCAGTTCTTC.

The rearrangement links TRBV29-1 to TRBJ1-1; tentatively, D is TRBD1 (5 bases). CDR1 and CDR2 from the germline V gene are SQVTM and ANQGSEA. V gave up 5 bases and J gave up 6 bases, with 13 bases separating them. This CDR3 contains 12 residues. CDR3 DNA: TGCAGCGTTTTGGGGCCGGGCGCTGAAGCTTTCTTT. It specifies CSVLGPGAEAFF.

This clonotype is a singleton in its sample. The chain couples TRBV2 to TRBJ2-7, with D possibly being TRBD2 (5 bases). Trimming left V 4 bases short and J 3 bases short, with 13 bases between. Germline V gives CDR1 SNHLY, CDR2 FYNNEI. The CDR3 is 14 amino acids. CDR3 protein: CASSAQRGFYEQYF. CDR3 nucleotide sequence: TGTGCCAGCAGTGCCCAACGGGGATTCTACGAGCAGTACTTC.

A few counts support this clonotype. Here the CDR3 reads CATSRARTSSNEQFF. The DNA of the CDR3 is TGTGCCACCAGCAGAGCCCGGACTAGCTCTAATGAGCAGTTCTTC. The J gene is TRBJ2-1, the V gene TRBV15; TRBD2 matches at 8 bases. The CDR3 extends over 15 amino acids. CDR1 and CDR2 (germline): LNHNV, YYDKDF (reference sequence). Unmatched junction bases numbered 6, after V lost 1 base and J lost 7 bases.

The chain is built from TRBV5-6 and TRBJ2-5; TRBD2 matches at 9 bases. Germline lookup yields CDR1 SGHDT and CDR2 YYEEEE. The CDR3 runs 14 residues. V was pared by 0 bases and J by 4 bases, with 1 base of the junction left unmatched. CDR3 residues: CASSLERGAETQYF. CDR3 DNA sequence: TGTGCCAGCAGCTTGGAGCGGGGGGCAGAGACCCAGTACTTC.

The chain employs TRBV3-1 and TRBJ2-1, with a weak D call TRBD2 (5 bases). This CDR3 region has 17 residues. Trimming pared 2 bases from V and 4 bases from J, leaving 18 bases between. Germline V gene sequence: CDR1 LGHDT, CDR2 YNNKEL (reference sequence). The CDR3 spells CASSQFSGNQVYNEQFF. The CDR3, as DNA: TGTGCCAGCAGCCAATTTTCCGGGAATCAGGTTTACAATGAGCAGTTCTTC.

This chain connects TRBV4-3 to TRBJ2-3, with TRBD2 matching 8 bases. The CDR3 is made up of 15 amino acids. Germline CDR1 and CDR2: LGHNA and YSLEER. V was clipped by 3 bases and J by 2 bases; unmatched bases: 4. The CDR3 bases are TGCGCCAGCAGCCACACAGCGGGGGACACAGATACGCAGTATTTT. Its protein is CASSHTAGDTDTQYF.

The J gene is TRBJ2-3, the V gene TRBV20-1; 16 bases map to TRBD2. V dropped 6 bases and J dropped 5; count of bases not matched to a gene: 5. The length of the CDR3 is 15 residues. CDR1 is DFQATT, CDR2 SNEGSKA, per germline (reference sequence). The CDR3 is CSAPGTSGGVDTQYF. The CDR3 DNA reads TGCAGTGCCCCCGGGACTAGCGGGGGGGTAGATACGCAGTATTTT.

With regard to this clonotype: Since a much larger clone is just one base distant, this may be a read error. The V call is TRBV20-1, the J call TRBJ2-5; tentatively, D is TRBD2 (5 bases). This CDR3 contains 15 residues. Germline CDR1 reads DFQATT; CDR2 reads SNEGSKA (reference sequence). CDR3 region: CCATIGRGLAETQYF. Written as DNA, the CDR3 is TGCTGTGCTACGATTGGGCGAGGGTTGGCAGAGACCCAGTACTTC.

Here the CDR3 DNA reads TGTGCCACCAGTGTCTCCGGGGGAGGTATGCAAGAGACCCAGTACTTC. It encodes CATSVSGGGMQETQYF. This chain links TRBV24-1 with TRBJ2-5, with D possibly being TRBD2 (6 bases). Trimming pared 5 bases from V and 2 bases from J, leaving 17 bases between. Looked up from germline, CDR1 is KGHDR and CDR2 is SFDVKD. The CDR3 is 16 amino acids.

This clonotype was counted at least ten times. The rearrangement joins TRBV29-1 to TRBJ2-3; D may correspond to TRBD1 or TRBD2 (5 bases each). V was shortened by 6 bases and J by 4 bases, with 14 bases between the two germline ends. Germline-derived CDR1 and CDR2 are SQVTM and ANQGSEA. The CDR3 is made up of 13 amino acids. DNA for the CDR3: TGCAGCGTCCAGGGAGTGGGCCCAGATACGCAGTATTTT. It yields the protein CSVQGVGPDTQYF.

This clonotype was detected a few times. CDR3: CSARDGGAADTQYF. The CDR3 DNA reads TGCAGTGCTAGAGATGGGGGAGCGGCAGATACGCAGTATTTT. This rearrangement joins TRBV20-1 to TRBJ2-3; D may be TRBD1 or TRBD2 (5 bases each). The CDR3 runs 14 residues. Trimming cost V 0 bases and J 4 bases, with 11 bases left between them. Looked up from germline, CDR1 is DFQATT and CDR2 is SNEGSKA (reference sequence).

This sequence joins TRBV12-3 or TRBV12-4 and TRBJ2-1; TRBD2 might be the D (5 bases). The CDR3 consists of 15 residues. Trimming removed 6 bases at V and 7 bases at J, with 19 bases between. The CDR3 DNA sequence: TGTGCCAGCAGGGAGGTAAGGGCGGCGTGGAATGAGCAGTTCTTC. This translates into CASREVRAAWNEQFF.

This clonotype was observed at least ten times. The chain is built from TRBV12-5 and TRBJ2-2, with 11 bases identical to TRBD2. Losses at the gene ends were 7 bases for V and 5 bases for J; bases not matched to a gene: 6. This CDR3 contains 15 residues. The germline CDR1 and CDR2 sequences are LGHNT and FRNRAP. The CDR3: CASARRTSGTGELFF. CDR3 DNA: TGTGCTAGTGCCCGGAGGACTAGCGGGACCGGGGAGCTGTTTTTT.

The V and J genes are TRBV24-1 and TRBJ1-5; 7 nucleotides line up with TRBD1. Germline V CDR1 and CDR2: KGHDR, SFDVKD. V lost 9 bases to trimming and J lost 2 bases; unmatched junction nucleotides: 3. CDR3 size: 13 residues. The CDR3 coding sequence is TGTGCCACCGCTACAGGGGGCAATCAGCCCCAGCATTTT. Protein product: CATATGGNQPQHF.

This clonotype turned up a few times. The chain joins TRBV2 to TRBJ2-3; 12 bases are a match to TRBD2. V lost 7 bases, J lost 4 bases, and 6 bases stayed unmatched. Germline CDR1 reads SNHLY; CDR2 reads FYNNEI. The CDR3 is made up of 15 amino acids. The CDR3 DNA reads TGTGCCAGCAACCTAGCGGGGGGGCAGGCAGATACGCAGTATTTT. Amino acid sequence: CASNLAGGQADTQYF.

This clonotype was detected only once. This may be a read error, as it is one base from a much larger clone. The conserved phenylalanine or tryptophan is not found at the CDR3 terminus, so this likely reflects a read error. The chain uses TRBV11-2 and TRBJ1-3; D perhaps matches TRBD1 (6 bases). Germline V gene lookup returns CDR1 SGHAT and CDR2 FQNNGV. V gave up 5 bases and J gave up 0 bases, with 11 bases separating them. The CDR3 sequence is 15 residues long. The CDR3 protein is CASSPRTASGNTIYS. Here the CDR3 DNA reads TGTGCCAGCAGCCCCCGGACAGCCTCTGGAAACACCATATATTCT.

The table lists this clonotype with many counts. This rearrangement joins TRBV12-3 or TRBV12-4 to TRBJ1-4; 8 positions agree with TRBD1. The CDR3 is 14 amino acids. Losses at the gene ends were 5 bases for V and 5 bases for J; bases not matched to a gene: 4. CDR3 sequence reads: CASSRDRINEKLFF. In DNA form, the CDR3 reads TGTGCCAGCAGTAGGGACAGGATCAATGAAAAACTGTTTTTT.

In its sample, this clonotype was seen a few times. The rearrangement joins TRBV11-2 to TRBJ1-5; D may be TRBD1 (5 bases). Germline V gene sequence: CDR1 SGHAT, CDR2 FQNNGV. The CDR3 spans 14 residues. Trimming left V 6 bases short and J 7 bases short, with 16 bases between. CDR3 loop: CASSLDSLGQPQHF. In DNA form, the CDR3 reads TGTGCCAGCAGTCTAGACAGCCTGGGGCAGCCCCAGCATTTT.

The chain couples TRBV6-5 to TRBJ1-1, with D possibly TRBD1 on 5 matching bases. The CDR3 spans 15 residues. Germline V gives CDR1 MNHEY, CDR2 SVGAGI. Trimming removed 2 bases from V and 4 bases from J, with 14 bases in between. DNA of the CDR3: TGTGCCAGCAGTTACGGCAGGGTGCTGTCCACTGAAGCTTTCTTT. Translated, it gives CASSYGRVLSTEAFF.